This TCR beta chain comes out of a study of blood T cell repertoires in COVID-19. Study-wide context: Specimens from acute and convalescent COVID-19 originated in the United States, Italy and Spain. T cells, B-cell-depleted T cells, or PBMCs supplied cDNA or gDNA.

TCRdb's table, derived via immunoSEQ multiplex PCR, lists solely in-frame clones and lacks some. The sample has around 95,000 clones, around nine tenths seen once; the top ten hold roughly 4.7%. Germline loops: CDR1 SGHNT, CDR2 YYREEE (reference sequence). V lost 4 bases to trimming and J lost 5 bases; unmatched junction nucleotides: 9. The CDR3 runs 16 residues. Sequencing was done on a sample of peripheral blood. This TCR derives from a human donor in a cohort sampled during active COVID-19. V and J are TRBV5-4 and TRBJ2-7; 13 bases line up with TRBD2. CDR3 nucleotides: TGTGCCAGCAGCCCATTGCCACTAGCGGGAGGGCACGAGCAGTACTTC. It encodes CASSPLPLAGGHEQYF. Full variable domain (rest looked up from reference TRBV5-4 and TRBJ2-7): ETGVTQSPTHLIKTRGQQVTLRCSSQSGHNTVSWYQQALGQGPQFIFQYYREEENGRGNFPPRFSGLQFPNYSSELNVNALELDDSALYLCASSPLPLAGGHEQYFGPGTRLTVT.